The T cell receptor (beta chain) described here comes from a study of untreated major depressive disorder. Overall study findings and caveats: TRBV25-01 and TRBV02-01 usage differences were not statistically significant. The small study sample limits how generally findings apply.

Germline loops: CDR1 MNHNS, CDR2 SASEGT. The CDR3 has 13 residues. The V end lost 3 bases, the J end lost 3 bases, and 8 bases lay between the germline ends. Excluded: major illness, comorbidity, regular medication, drug use, over 100 g alcohol weekly. Blood, around 30 ml, was drawn into EDTA tubes. The assay was immunoSEQ multiplex PCR, and TCRdb's table has in-frame clones only and misses some. Of just over 20,000 clones in the sample, approximately 89% were seen once. Notes on this clone: Its specificity is not known.

The chain has TRBV6-1 and TRBJ1-2; no clear D gene. The TCR comes from a young woman in good health. Sequenced material: CD4+ T cells from PBMCs. The CDR3 loop reads CASSDERHYGYTF. The CDR3 bases are TGTGCCAGCAGTGATGAGCGGCACTATGGCTACACCTTC.